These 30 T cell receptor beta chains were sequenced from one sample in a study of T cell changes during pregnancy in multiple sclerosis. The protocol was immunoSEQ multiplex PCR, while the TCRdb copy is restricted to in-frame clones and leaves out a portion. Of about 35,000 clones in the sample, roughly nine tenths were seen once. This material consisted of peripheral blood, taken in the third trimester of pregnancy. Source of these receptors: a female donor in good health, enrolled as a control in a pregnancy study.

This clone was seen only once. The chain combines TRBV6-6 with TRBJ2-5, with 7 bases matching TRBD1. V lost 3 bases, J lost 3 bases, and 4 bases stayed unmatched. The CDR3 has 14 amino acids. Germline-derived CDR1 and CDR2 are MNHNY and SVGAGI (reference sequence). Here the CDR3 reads CASSYGTAEETQYF. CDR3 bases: TGTGCCAGCAGTTATGGGACAGCCGAAGAGACCCAGTACTTC.

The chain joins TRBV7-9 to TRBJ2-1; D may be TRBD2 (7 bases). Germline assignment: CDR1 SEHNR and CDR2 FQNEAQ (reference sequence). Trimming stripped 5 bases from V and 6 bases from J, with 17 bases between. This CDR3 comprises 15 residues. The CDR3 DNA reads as TGTGCCAGCAGCGTAGGTGACGGGGGGCCCAATGAGCAGTTCTTC. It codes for CASSVGDGGPNEQFF.

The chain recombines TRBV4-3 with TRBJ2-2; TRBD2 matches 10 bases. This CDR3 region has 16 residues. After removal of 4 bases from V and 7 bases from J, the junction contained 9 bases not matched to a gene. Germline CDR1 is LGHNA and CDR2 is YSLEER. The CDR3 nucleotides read TGCGCCAGCAGCCCCAGTATAGCGGGGGGCCTCGGGGAGCTGTTTTTT. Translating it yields CASSPSIAGGLGELFF.

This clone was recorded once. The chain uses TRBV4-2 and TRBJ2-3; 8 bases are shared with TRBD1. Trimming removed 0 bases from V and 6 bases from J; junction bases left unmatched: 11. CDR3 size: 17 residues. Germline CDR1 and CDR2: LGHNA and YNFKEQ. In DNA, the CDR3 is TGTGCCAGCAGCCAAGATGGCCGGGCAGGGGGCCATGATACGCAGTATTTT. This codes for CASSQDGRAGGHDTQYF.

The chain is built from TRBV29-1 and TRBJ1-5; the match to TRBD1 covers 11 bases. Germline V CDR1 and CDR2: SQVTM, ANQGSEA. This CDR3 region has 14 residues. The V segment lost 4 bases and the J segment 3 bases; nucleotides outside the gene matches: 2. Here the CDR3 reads CSVGGQGDNQPQHF. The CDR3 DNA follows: TGCAGCGTTGGGGGACAGGGGGACAATCAGCCCCAGCATTTT.

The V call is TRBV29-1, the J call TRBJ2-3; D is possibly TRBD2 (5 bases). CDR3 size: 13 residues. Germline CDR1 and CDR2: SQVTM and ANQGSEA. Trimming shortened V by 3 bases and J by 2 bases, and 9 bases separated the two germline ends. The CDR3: CSVDSGFTDTQYF. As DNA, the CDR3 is TGCAGCGTTGATTCGGGATTCACAGATACGCAGTATTTT.

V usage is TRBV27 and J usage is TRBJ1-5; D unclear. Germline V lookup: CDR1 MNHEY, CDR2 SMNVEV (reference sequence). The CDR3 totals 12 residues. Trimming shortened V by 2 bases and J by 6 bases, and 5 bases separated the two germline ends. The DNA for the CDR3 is TGTGCCAGCAGTTTAACGGGTCAGCCCCAGCATTTT. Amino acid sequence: CASSLTGQPQHF.

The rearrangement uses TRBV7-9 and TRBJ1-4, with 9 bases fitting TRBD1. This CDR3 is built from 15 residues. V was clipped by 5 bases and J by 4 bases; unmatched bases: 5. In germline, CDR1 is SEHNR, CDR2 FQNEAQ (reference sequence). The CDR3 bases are TGTGCCAGCAGCCTACTGACAGGGGGTAATGAAAAACTGTTTTTT. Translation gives CASSLLTGGNEKLFF.

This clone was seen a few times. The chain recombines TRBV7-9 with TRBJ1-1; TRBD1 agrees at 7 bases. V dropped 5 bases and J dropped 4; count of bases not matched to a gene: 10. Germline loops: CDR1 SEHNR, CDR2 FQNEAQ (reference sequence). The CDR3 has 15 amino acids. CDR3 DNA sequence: TGTGCCAGCAGCCAGGAGGGGGCTGAACCCACTGAAGCTTTCTTT. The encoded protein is CASSQEGAEPTEAFF.

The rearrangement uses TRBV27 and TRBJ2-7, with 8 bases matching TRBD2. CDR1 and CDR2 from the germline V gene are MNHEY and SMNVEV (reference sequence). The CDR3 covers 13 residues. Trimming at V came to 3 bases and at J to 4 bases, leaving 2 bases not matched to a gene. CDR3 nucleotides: TGTGCCAGCAGTTTCCGGGGGGGTTACGAGCAGTACTTC. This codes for CASSFRGGYEQYF.

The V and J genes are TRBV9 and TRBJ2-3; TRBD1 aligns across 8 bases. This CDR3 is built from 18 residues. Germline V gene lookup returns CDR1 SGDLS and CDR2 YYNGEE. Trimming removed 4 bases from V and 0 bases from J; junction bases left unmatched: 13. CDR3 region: CASSPGQGRSASTDTQYF. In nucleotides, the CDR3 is TGTGCCAGCAGCCCAGGACAGGGTCGGTCGGCGAGCACAGATACGCAGTATTTT. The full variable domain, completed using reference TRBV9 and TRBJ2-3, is DSGVTQTPKHLITATGQRVTLRCSPRSGDLSVYWYQQSLDQGLQFLIQYYNGEERAKGNILERFSAQQFPDLHSELNLSSLELGDSALYFCASSPGQGRSASTDTQYFGPGTRLTVL.

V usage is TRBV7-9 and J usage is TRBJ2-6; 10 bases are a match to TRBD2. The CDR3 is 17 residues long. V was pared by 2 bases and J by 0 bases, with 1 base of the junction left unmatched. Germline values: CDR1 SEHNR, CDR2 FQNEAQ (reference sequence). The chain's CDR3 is CASSLPSGGSGANVLTF. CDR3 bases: TGTGCCAGCAGCTTACCTAGCGGGGGCTCTGGGGCCAACGTCCTGACTTTC.

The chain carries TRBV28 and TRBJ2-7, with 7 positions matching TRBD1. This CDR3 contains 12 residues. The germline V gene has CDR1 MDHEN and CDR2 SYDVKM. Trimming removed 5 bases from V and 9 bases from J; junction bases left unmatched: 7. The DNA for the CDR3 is TGTGCCAGCAGTGGACAGGAGGTCGGGCAGTACTTC. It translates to CASSGQEVGQYF. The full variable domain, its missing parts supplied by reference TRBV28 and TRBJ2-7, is DVKVTQSSRYLVKRTGEKVFLECVQDMDHENMFWYRQDPGLGLRLIYFSYDVKMKEKGDIPEGYSVSREKKERFSLILESASTNQTSMYLCASSGQEVGQYFGPGTRLTVT.

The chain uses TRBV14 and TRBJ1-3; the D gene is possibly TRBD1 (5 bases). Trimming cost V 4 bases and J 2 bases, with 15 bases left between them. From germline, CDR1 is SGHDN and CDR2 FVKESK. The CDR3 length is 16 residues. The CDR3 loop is CASSPPGRRAGNTIYF. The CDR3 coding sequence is TGTGCCAGCAGCCCCCCAGGGAGGAGAGCTGGAAACACCATATATTTT. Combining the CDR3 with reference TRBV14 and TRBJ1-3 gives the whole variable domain EAGVTQFPSHSVIEKGQTVTLRCDPISGHDNLYWYRRVMGKEIKFLLHFVKESKQDESGMPNNRFLAERTGGTYSTLKVQPAELEDSGVYFCASSPPGRRAGNTIYFGEGSWLTVV.

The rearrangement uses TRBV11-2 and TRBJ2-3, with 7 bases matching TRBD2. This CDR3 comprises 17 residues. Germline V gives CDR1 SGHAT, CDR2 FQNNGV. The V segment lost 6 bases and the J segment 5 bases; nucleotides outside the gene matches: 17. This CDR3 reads CASRPPISGAPEDTQYF. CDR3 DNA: TGTGCCAGCAGACCTCCTATCAGCGGGGCCCCAGAAGATACGCAGTATTTT.

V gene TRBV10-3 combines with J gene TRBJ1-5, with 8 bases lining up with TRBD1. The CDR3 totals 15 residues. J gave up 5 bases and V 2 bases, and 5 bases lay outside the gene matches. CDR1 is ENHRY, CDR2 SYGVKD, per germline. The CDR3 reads CAISEGQGGDQPQHF. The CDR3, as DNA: TGTGCCATCAGTGAGGGACAGGGAGGAGATCAGCCCCAGCATTTT.

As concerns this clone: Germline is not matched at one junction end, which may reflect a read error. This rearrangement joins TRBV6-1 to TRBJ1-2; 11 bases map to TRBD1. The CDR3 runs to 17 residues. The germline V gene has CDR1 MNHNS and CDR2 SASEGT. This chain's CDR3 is CASTEVRTGGRLYGYTF. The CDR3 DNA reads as TGTGCCAGCACTGAAGTCCGGACAGGGGGCAGATTGTATGGCTACACCTTC.

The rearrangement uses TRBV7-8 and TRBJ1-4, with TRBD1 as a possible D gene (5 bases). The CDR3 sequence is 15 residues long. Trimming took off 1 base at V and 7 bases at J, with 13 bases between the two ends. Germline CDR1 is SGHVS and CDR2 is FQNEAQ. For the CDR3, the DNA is TGTGCCAGCAGCTTAGTGGGGGGTGGAGGTGAAAAACTGTTTTTT. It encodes CASSLVGGGGEKLFF.

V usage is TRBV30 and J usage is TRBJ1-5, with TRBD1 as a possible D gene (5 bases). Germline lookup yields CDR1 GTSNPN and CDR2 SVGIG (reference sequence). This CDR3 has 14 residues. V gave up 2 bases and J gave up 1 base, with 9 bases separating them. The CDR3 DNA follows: TGTGCCTGGAGTAGGGGAGGGAGCAATCAGCCCCAGCATTTT. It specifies CAWSRGGSNQPQHF. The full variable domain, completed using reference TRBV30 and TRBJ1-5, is SQTIHQWPATLVQPVGSPLSLECTVEGTSNPNLYWYRQAAGRGLQLLFYSVGIGQISSEVPQNLSASRPQDRQFILSSKKLLLSDSGFYLCAWSRGGSNQPQHFGDGTRLSIL.

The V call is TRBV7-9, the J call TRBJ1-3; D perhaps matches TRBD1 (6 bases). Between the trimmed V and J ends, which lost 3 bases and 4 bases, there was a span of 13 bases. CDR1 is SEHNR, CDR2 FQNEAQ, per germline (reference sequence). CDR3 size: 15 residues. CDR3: CASSFQGSSGNTIYF. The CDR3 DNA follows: TGTGCCAGCAGCTTCCAGGGGTCTTCCGGAAACACCATATATTTT.

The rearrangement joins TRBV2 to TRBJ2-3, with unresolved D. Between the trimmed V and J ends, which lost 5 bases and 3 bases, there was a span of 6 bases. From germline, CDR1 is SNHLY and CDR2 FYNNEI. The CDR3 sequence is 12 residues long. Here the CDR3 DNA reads TGTGCCAGCAGTACCGGGACAGATACGCAGTATTTT. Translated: CASSTGTDTQYF.

The DNA of the CDR3 is TGTGCCAGCAGCTCCATAGCGGGGGGGCTGGAGACCCAGTACTTC. The encoded protein is CASSSIAGGLETQYF. This chain joins TRBV7-2 and TRBJ2-5; 11 positions match TRBD2. The length of the CDR3 is 15 residues. Per germline, CDR1 SGHTA and CDR2 FQGNSA. V lost 4 bases to trimming and J lost 5 bases; unmatched junction nucleotides: 6.

The CDR3 here is CATLSGRAKNEQFF. The CDR3 DNA reads TGCGCCACCCTTAGCGGGAGGGCCAAGAATGAGCAGTTCTTC. The chain uses TRBV10-2 and TRBJ2-1; 11 bases are a match to TRBD2. Looked up from germline, CDR1 is WSHSY and CDR2 is SAAADI. This CDR3 region has 14 residues. Unmatched junction bases numbered 9, after V lost 10 bases and J lost 7 bases.

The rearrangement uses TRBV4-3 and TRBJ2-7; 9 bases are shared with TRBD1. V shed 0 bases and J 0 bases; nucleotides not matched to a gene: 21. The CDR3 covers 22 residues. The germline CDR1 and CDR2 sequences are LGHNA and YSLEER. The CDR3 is CASSQDLLGATGQGWGSYEQYF. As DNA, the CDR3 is TGCGCCAGCAGCCAAGATCTTTTGGGGGCCACGGGACAGGGATGGGGCTCCTACGAGCAGTACTTC.

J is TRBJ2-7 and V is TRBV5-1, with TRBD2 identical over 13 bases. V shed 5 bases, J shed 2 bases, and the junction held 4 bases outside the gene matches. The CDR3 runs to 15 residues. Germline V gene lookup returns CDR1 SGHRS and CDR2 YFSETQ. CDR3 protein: CASSSLAGGAYEQYF. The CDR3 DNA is TGCGCCAGCAGTTCACTAGCGGGAGGGGCCTACGAGCAGTACTTC.

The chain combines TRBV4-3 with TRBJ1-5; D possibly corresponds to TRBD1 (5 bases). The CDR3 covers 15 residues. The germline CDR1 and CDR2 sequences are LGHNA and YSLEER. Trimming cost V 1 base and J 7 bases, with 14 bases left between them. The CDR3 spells CASSQGGGAQQPQHF. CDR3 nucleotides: TGCGCCAGCAGCCAAGGAGGAGGGGCCCAACAGCCCCAGCATTTT.

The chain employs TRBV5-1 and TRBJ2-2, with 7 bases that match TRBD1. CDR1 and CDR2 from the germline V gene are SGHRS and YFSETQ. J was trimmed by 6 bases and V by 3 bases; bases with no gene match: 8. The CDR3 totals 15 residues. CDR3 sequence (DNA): TGCGCCAGCAGCTCGGCTGCAGGGGGTTCCGGGGAGCTGTTTTTT. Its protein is CASSSAAGGSGELFF.

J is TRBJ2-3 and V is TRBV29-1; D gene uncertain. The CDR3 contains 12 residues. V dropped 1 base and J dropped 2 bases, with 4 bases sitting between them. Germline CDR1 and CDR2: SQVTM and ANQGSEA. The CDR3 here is CSVEVNTDTQYF. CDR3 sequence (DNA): TGCAGCGTTGAAGTAAACACAGATACGCAGTATTTT.

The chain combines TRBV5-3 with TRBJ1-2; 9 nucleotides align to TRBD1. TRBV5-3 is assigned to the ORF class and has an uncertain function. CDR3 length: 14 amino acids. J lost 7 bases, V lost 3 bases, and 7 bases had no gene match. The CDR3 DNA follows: TGTGCCAGAAGCTGGGGACAGGGAGGGGGTGGCTACACCTTC. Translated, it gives CARSWGQGGGGYTF.

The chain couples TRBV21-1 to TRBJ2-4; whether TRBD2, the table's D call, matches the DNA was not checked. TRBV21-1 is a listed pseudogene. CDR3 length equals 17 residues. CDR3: CASSSLVGGTVKNIQYF. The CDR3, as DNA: TGTGCCAGCAGCTCACTCGTAGGAGGGACTGTCAAAAACATTCAGTACTTC.